The 27 T cell receptor beta chains below all came from one sample that was sequenced in a study of siplizumab effects on memory and regulatory T cells. Repertoires were generated with immunoSEQ multiplex PCR, while TCRdb's copy carries only in-frame clones and drops some. The sample lists 100,000 to 120,000 clones; roughly 92% were seen once. The sequenced material came from CD4+ T cells sorted from blood. Every receptor here comes from a human donor in good health.

The V call is TRBV29-1, the J call TRBJ2-7; the match to TRBD2 covers 9 bases. Germline values: CDR1 SQVTM, CDR2 ANQGSEA. V was clipped by 6 bases and J by 3 bases; unmatched bases: 9. The length of the CDR3 is 14 residues. The CDR3 protein is CSVGTRLAVYEQYF. As DNA, the CDR3 is TGCAGCGTCGGGACACGACTAGCGGTCTACGAGCAGTACTTC.

V and J are TRBV19 and TRBJ2-2; the D gene is possibly TRBD1 (5 bases). The CDR3 has 14 residues. The V and J ends lost 5 bases and 0 bases respectively, with 7 bases between them. Germline V gene data show CDR1 as LNHDA and CDR2 as SQIVND (reference sequence). CDR3 in DNA: TGTGCCAGTAGTCAGACAGCGAACACCGGGGAGCTGTTTTTT. It codes for CASSQTANTGELFF.

The table lists this clone with a count of one. This chain uses TRBV11-2 with TRBJ2-1; D is unresolved. CDR1 is SGHAT, CDR2 FQNNGV, per germline. Trimming took off 1 base at V and 3 bases at J, with 10 bases between the two ends. The CDR3 length is 15 residues. This CDR3 reads CASSLVLTDYNEQFF. The CDR3 DNA reads TGTGCCAGCAGCTTAGTACTTACAGACTACAATGAGCAGTTCTTC. The entire variable domain, with the rest obtained from reference TRBV11-2 and TRBJ2-1, is as follows: EAGVAQSPRYKIIEKRQSVAFWCNPISGHATLYWYQQILGQGPKLLIQFQNNGVVDDSQLPKDRFSAERLKGVDSTLKIQPAKLEDSAVYLCASSLVLTDYNEQFFGPGTRLTVL.

The chain recombines TRBV15 with TRBJ2-3; the D is unclear. Trimming left V 0 bases short and J 2 bases short, with 6 bases between. This CDR3 has 14 residues. Looked up from germline, CDR1 is LNHNV and CDR2 is YYDKDF (reference sequence). The DNA of the CDR3 is TGTGCCACCAGCAGAGATCGGGCCACAGATACGCAGTATTTT. This gives the protein CATSRDRATDTQYF.

The chain has TRBV19 and TRBJ2-7; a possible D gene is TRBD2 (5 bases). Looked up from germline, CDR1 is LNHDA and CDR2 is SQIVND (reference sequence). CDR3 length equals 14 residues. Trimming took off 1 base at V and 6 bases at J, with 13 bases between the two ends. Here the CDR3 DNA reads TGTGCCAGTAGTATAGTTCTTTCGGGGATCGAGCAGTACTTC. Protein sequence: CASSIVLSGIEQYF.

The genes are TRBV5-6 and TRBJ2-1; TRBD1 aligns across 9 bases. This CDR3 comprises 14 residues. Unmatched junction bases numbered 5, after V lost 3 bases and J lost 7 bases. Germline V gene lookup returns CDR1 SGHDT and CDR2 YYEEEE. CDR3 nucleotides: TGTGCCAGCAGCTGGACAGGGGACAGGAATGAGCAGTTCTTC. Protein sequence: CASSWTGDRNEQFF. The variable domain in full, completed from reference TRBV5-6 and TRBJ2-1, reads DAGVTQSPTHLIKTRGQQVTLRCSPKSGHDTVSWYQQALGQGPQFIFQYYEEEERQRGNFPDRFSGHQFPNYSSELNVNALLLGDSALYLCASSWTGDRNEQFFGPGTRLTVL.

The chain links TRBV19 to TRBJ2-1, with a weak D call TRBD2 (5 bases). V was shortened by 9 bases and J by 0 bases, with 9 bases between the two germline ends. Germline CDR1 LNHDA, CDR2 SQIVND (reference sequence). The CDR3 runs to 13 residues. CDR3 in DNA: TGTGCCAGCGGGAAGAGCTCCTACAATGAGCAGTTCTTC. Encoded protein: CASGKSSYNEQFF.

The chain combines TRBV18 with TRBJ2-7; D is unclear. Germline V gene sequence: CDR1 KGHSH, CDR2 LQKENI. V was pared by 4 bases and J by 2 bases, with 12 bases between. The CDR3 is 14 residues long. CDR3 amino acids: CASSRIDGTYEQYF. In DNA form, the CDR3 reads TGTGCCAGCTCACGTATAGACGGTACCTACGAGCAGTACTTC. The variable domain in full, completed from reference TRBV18 and TRBJ2-7, reads NAGVMQNPRHLVRRRGQEARLRCSPMKGHSHVYWYRQLPEEGLKFMVYLQKENIIDESGMPKERFSAEFPKEGPSILRIQQVVRGDSAAYFCASSRIDGTYEQYFGPGTRLTVT.

The J gene is TRBJ1-2, the V gene TRBV7-9; TRBD1 matches at 7 bases. Trimming at V came to 1 base and at J to 4 bases, leaving 3 bases not matched to a gene. Germline loops: CDR1 SEHNR, CDR2 FQNEAQ (reference sequence). The CDR3 has 14 residues. The CDR3 spells CASSLGTGGYGYTF. The CDR3 DNA follows: TGTGCCAGCAGCTTAGGGACAGGAGGCTATGGCTACACCTTC.

The chain has TRBV7-2 and TRBJ1-6; D is undetermined. The V and J ends lost 1 base and 4 bases respectively, with 14 bases between them. This CDR3 has 17 residues. Germline lookup yields CDR1 SGHTA and CDR2 FQGNSA. CDR3 bases: TGTGCCAGCAGCTTAGGGCCCCCCGCAGCTTATAATTCACCCCTCCACTTT. This codes for CASSLGPPAAYNSPLHF. Supplemented by reference TRBV7-2 and TRBJ1-6, the full variable domain reads GAGVSQSPSNKVTEKGKDVELRCDPISGHTALYWYRQSLGQGLEFLIYFQGNSAPDKSGLPSDRFSAERTGGSVSTLTIQRTQQEDSAVYLCASSLGPPAAYNSPLHFGNGTRLTVT.

The chain links TRBV7-8 to TRBJ1-3; D is uncertain. V was pared by 2 bases and J by 2 bases, with 13 bases between. Germline-derived CDR1 and CDR2 are SGHVS and FQNEAQ. The CDR3 contains 16 residues. This CDR3 is CASSLRQLEAGNTIYF. The CDR3 DNA reads as TGTGCCAGCAGCTTACGTCAGCTCGAGGCTGGAAACACCATATATTTT.

This chain joins TRBV7-2 and TRBJ1-1, with D possibly being TRBD1 (6 bases). Germline V CDR1 and CDR2: SGHTA, FQGNSA. The CDR3 runs 12 residues. V was pared by 4 bases and J by 6 bases, with 9 bases between. The CDR3 protein is CASSSWTAEAFF. The CDR3 nucleotides are TGTGCCAGCAGCTCCTGGACAGCTGAAGCTTTCTTT.

The rearrangement uses TRBV19 and TRBJ1-4; the match to TRBD1 covers 7 bases. Germline trimming cut 5 bases from V and 8 bases from J; bases unmatched to any gene: 11. The V gene's germline CDR1 is LNHDA and CDR2 SQIVND (reference sequence). There are 15 residues in the CDR3. CDR3 sequence: CASSLLTGAGEKLFF. Written as DNA, the CDR3 is TGTGCCAGTAGTCTATTAACAGGGGCGGGAGAAAAACTGTTTTTT.

The rearrangement uses TRBV5-1 and TRBJ2-1, with a possible D match to TRBD2 (6 bases). Germline CDR1 is SGHRS and CDR2 is YFSETQ. Trimming took off 4 bases at V and 4 bases at J, with 27 bases between the two ends. CDR3 size: 19 residues. CDR3 bases: TGCGCCAGCAGCATCTCTAAGGTGGTACTCGCGGGGAAATACAATGAGCAGTTCTTC. It translates to CASSISKVVLAGKYNEQFF.

The V call is TRBV4-1, the J call TRBJ2-5; D may correspond to TRBD1 or TRBD2 (5 bases each). V was cut by 4 bases and J by 6 bases, with 21 bases left in between. Germline-derived CDR1 and CDR2 are MGHRA and YSYEKL. The CDR3 contains 16 residues. This chain's CDR3 is CASSPLTGPKGKTQYF. CDR3 DNA: TGCGCCAGCAGCCCACTGACGGGACCCAAGGGAAAGACCCAGTACTTC.

The V call is TRBV29-1, the J call TRBJ2-5, with a weak D call TRBD1 (6 bases). Germline lookup yields CDR1 SQVTM and CDR2 ANQGSEA. The CDR3 length is 12 residues. The ends were cut back, 6 bases at V and 3 bases at J, with 11 bases in the middle. CDR3 sequence reads: CSVGHKEETQYF. The CDR3 DNA reads TGCAGCGTGGGACACAAAGAAGAGACCCAGTACTTC.

This clone was seen only once. One end of the junction varies from germline; a read error may be responsible. The rearrangement links TRBV20-1 to TRBJ2-7; D is ambiguous. Germline-derived CDR1 and CDR2 are DFQATT and SNEGSKA (reference sequence). There are 8 residues in the CDR3. The CDR3 sequence: CSAPIDPF. Written as DNA, the CDR3 is TGCAGTGCTCCCATCGATCCTTTC.

The rearrangement uses TRBV19 and TRBJ2-3; D remains unclear. This CDR3 has 14 amino acids. Per germline, CDR1 LNHDA and CDR2 SQIVND (reference sequence). The V and J ends lost 3 bases and 4 bases respectively, with 11 bases between them. In nucleotides, the CDR3 is TGTGCCAGTAGTATTTCGACTGCTTCAGATACGCAGTATTTT. Protein product: CASSISTASDTQYF.

This rearrangement joins TRBV7-2 to TRBJ2-5; 11 bases are a match to TRBD2. CDR1 and CDR2 from the germline V gene are SGHTA and FQGNSA. The ends lost 5 bases at V and 5 bases at J; junction bases unmatched: 7. The CDR3 extends over 15 amino acids. The CDR3 DNA sequence: TGTGCCAGCAGCGCTAGCGGGAGGAGCAGGGAGACCCAGTACTTC. As protein: CASSASGRSRETQYF.

This clone was observed once. This sequence joins TRBV2 and TRBJ2-2, with D perhaps TRBD1 (5 bases). Germline loops: CDR1 SNHLY, CDR2 FYNNEI. Between the trimmed V and J ends, which lost 7 bases and 4 bases, there was a span of 19 bases. The CDR3 covers 16 residues. The CDR3 DNA reads TGTGCCAGCACGGCCAGGGCGCTTTTTGGCACCGGGGAGCTGTTTTTT. Its protein product is CASTARALFGTGELFF. The full variable domain, completed using reference TRBV2 and TRBJ2-2, is EPEVTQTPSHQVTQMGQEVILRCVPISNHLYFYWYRQILGQKVEFLVSFYNNEISEKSEIFDDQFSVERPDGSNFTLKIRSTKLEDSAMYFCASTARALFGTGELFFGEGSRLTVL.

The chain combines TRBV29-1 with TRBJ1-3, with 9 positions matching TRBD1. V shed 6 bases and J 4 bases; nucleotides not matched to a gene: 10. In germline, CDR1 is SQVTM, CDR2 ANQGSEA. CDR3 length: 15 amino acids. CDR3 amino acids: CSVADRGGLGNTIYF. CDR3 nucleotide sequence: TGCAGCGTGGCGGACAGGGGTGGCCTCGGAAACACCATATATTTT.

This chain links TRBV2 with TRBJ1-1; the match to TRBD1 covers 7 bases. CDR1 is SNHLY and CDR2 is FYNNEI in the germline V gene. V shed 7 bases, J shed 0 bases, and the junction held 2 bases outside the gene matches. The CDR3 consists of 13 residues. CDR3 residues: CASKQGMNTEAFF. CDR3 nucleotides: TGTGCCAGCAAACAGGGGATGAACACTGAAGCTTTCTTT.

The CDR3 DNA reads TGTGCCAGTAAGGACTCTGCAACTAATGAAAAACTGTTTTTT. Its protein product is CASKDSATNEKLFF. J is TRBJ1-4 and V is TRBV19; D is ambiguous. The germline V gene encodes CDR1 LNHDA and CDR2 SQIVND (reference sequence). Trimming took 7 bases from V and 0 from J, leaving 9 bases between them. The CDR3 extends over 14 amino acids.

The sample holds one count of this clone. This sequence joins TRBV2 and TRBJ1-5, with 7 bases matching TRBD1. The germline V gene encodes CDR1 SNHLY and CDR2 FYNNEI. Trimming at V came to 4 bases and at J to 2 bases, leaving 2 bases not matched to a gene. The CDR3 consists of 14 residues. This CDR3 reads CASSVQGGNQPQHF. The DNA of the CDR3 is TGTGCCAGCAGTGTTCAGGGGGGCAATCAGCCCCAGCATTTT.

The chain carries TRBV4-2 and TRBJ1-1; TRBD1 is a possible D gene (5 bases). CDR3 length: 15 residues. The germline V and J ends were trimmed by 4 bases and 1 base, with 13 bases remaining between them. Germline lookup yields CDR1 LGHNA and CDR2 YNFKEQ. The CDR3: CASSPLGRGNTEAFF. In DNA form, the CDR3 reads TGTGCCAGCAGCCCCCTGGGGAGGGGGAACACTGAAGCTTTCTTT.

The rearrangement uses TRBV7-2 and TRBJ1-3; D not certain. Germline V gene lookup returns CDR1 SGHTA and CDR2 FQGNSA. This CDR3 spans 12 amino acids. V was pared by 6 bases and J by 3 bases, with 6 bases between. As DNA, the CDR3 is TGTGCCAGCAGGGAGATTGGAAACACCATATATTTT. Residues: CASREIGNTIYF.

This chain joins TRBV6-6 and TRBJ2-2, with D possibly TRBD2 on 6 matching bases. Germline V gene sequence: CDR1 MNHNY, CDR2 SVGAGI (reference sequence). The V and J ends lost 4 bases and 6 bases respectively, with 12 bases between them. This CDR3 is built from 14 residues. CDR3 coding DNA: TGTGCCAGCAGTTCTCGACTAGAATCCGGGGAGCTGTTTTTT. It codes for CASSSRLESGELFF.